This TCR beta chain was sequenced in a study of control samples from healthy donors and cancer patients. In germline, CDR1 is SGHRS, CDR2 YFSETQ. With 0 bases removed from V and 4 bases from J, the gap between germline ends came to 10 bases. The CDR3 consists of 14 residues. Sequencing was performed with immunoSEQ multiplex PCR; in TCRdb, only in-frame clones are kept and a portion is missing. The table shows roughly 100,000 clones, with 92% occurring only once. The TCR comes from a woman aged 18-30 years in good health. The sequenced sample was blood. The rearrangement uses TRBV5-1 and TRBJ1-2; the D gene is possibly TRBD1 (6 bases). CDR3 sequence: CASSLDRASYGYTF. The CDR3 nucleotides read TGCGCCAGCAGCTTGGACAGGGCATCCTATGGCTACACCTTC.